This entry features one T cell receptor beta chain sequence. The clone's antigen remains unknown. Per-nucleotide qualities are absent, and no much larger clonotype sits a single base away. This entry is derived from a study of blood T cell repertoires in COVID-19 (dated by TCRdb to 2020 to 2021). Background for the entire study: Samples covering the acute and convalescent phases of COVID-19 were provided by collaborators in the United States, Italy and Spain. The material from the prospective study consisted of cDNA or gDNA derived from T cells, B-cell-depleted T cells, or PBMCs. Deeply sampled blood TCRbeta repertoires from subjects exposed to, actively infected with, or recovered from COVID-19 were included in the dataset. A freely available public database, intended as a resource for researchers studying the immune response to SARS-CoV-2, is where the repertoires were released. Samples came from the ongoing ImmuneRACE study (first 160 participants) plus 1,254 subjects from 6 global collaborators. The sample metadata nearly always contained a de-identified subject ID, COVID-19 status, age in years and sex. Where available, HLA class I and class II types were obtained from metadata supplied by the sample provider rather than from assay-based typing.

TCRbeta CDR3 regions were amplified from genomic DNA by means of the immunoSEQ Assay, a bias-controlled multiplex PCR. Turning to the authors' computational methods: Nucleated cell counts per sample were estimated from amplification of reference gene primers within the assay. To quantify the absolute abundance of each unique TCRbeta CDR3 rearrangement, sequence reads were collapsed and filtered. Productive Simpson clonality was computed per sample as the square root of Simpson's diversity index over productive rearrangements. In its TCRdb copy, this immuneACCESS table keeps in-frame sequences only and misses some clones. Where compared with another copy, unresolved V genes explain less than half of these, and the others have no known cause. V, J and clone size reflect that table, while D and trimming were determined from the DNA. This sample gives around 280,000 clones in total; roughly nine tenths of them show up just once. In total, the top ten clones hold 11% of the sample.

From cysteine to phenylalanine, the CDR3 is 12 amino acids long. Of the read, only the CDR3 DNA is kept; its 36 bases are in frame from base 1. CDR1 and CDR2, per the germline V gene (reference sequence), are MNHNY and SVGAGI. V and J lose 8 bases and 8 bases, and a span of 15 bases separates them. One collaborating source in Seattle enrolled patients while the patients were actively infected and followed the patients over time throughout the course of disease. The collaborating institutions used their own protocols to collect whole blood in K2EDTA tubes. Collaborator samples were shipped for TCRbeta analysis as frozen whole blood, isolated PBMCs, or DNA extracted from either sample type. The full study reports these points: The amount of clinical and demographic metadata varied by source and participant and was provided uncurated.

This sequence uses TRBV6-6 and TRBJ1-2, with the D gene too uncertain to name. The sequence came from a woman in her twenties or thirties with COVID-19, enrolled during active disease. Sequenced: peripheral blood. Read as DNA, the sequence is TGTGCCAGCGGATCCGGGATGAAGGGCTACACCTTC. This gives the protein CASGSGMKGYTF.